Listed below are T cell receptor beta chains from one sample, sequenced in a study of naive and memory T cell subsets. Via MiXCR, TCRdb re-called the UMI-ligation and nested PCR reads, giving one row per CDR3 protein. The table includes over 30,000 distinct CDR3 sequences, around 18% detected once. The sample consisted of effector memory CD4+ T cells from blood. The receptors were gathered from a human donor in good health. CDR3s include the opening cysteine and the closing phenylalanine or tryptophan. The order of the fields is CDR3 DNA, CDR3 protein, V gene, D gene, clone size, J gene. A D gene is named only where the DNA matches it firmly. The size of a clone is reported for some rows only, either as once, few or many, or as a class for expanded clones.

CDR3nt: TGCAGTGCTAGATTAGGGACAGGGTACAATGAGCAGTTCTTC; CDR3aa: CSARLGTGYNEQFF; v_gene: TRBV20-1; d_gene: TRBD1; abundance: .; j_gene: TRBJ2-1
CDR3nt: TGTGCCTGGAGTGGGAGCGTAAGCTCCTACAATGAGCAGTTCTTC; CDR3aa: CAWSGSVSSYNEQFF; v_gene: TRBV30; d_gene: .; abundance: few; j_gene: TRBJ2-1
CDR3nt: TGCAGCGAACCTCGAGGGAAGCCGGCCGGGGAGCTGTTTTTT; CDR3aa: CSEPRGKPAGELFF; v_gene: TRBV29-1; d_gene: .; abundance: .; j_gene: TRBJ2-2
CDR3nt: TGTGCCAGCAGCCACCTAGCGTCCGAGCAGTACTTC; CDR3aa: CASSHLASEQYF; v_gene: TRBV3-1; d_gene: .; abundance: few; j_gene: TRBJ2-7
CDR3nt: TGTGCCAGCAGTCCCCGGACAGGGTTATACACTGAAGCTTTCTTT; CDR3aa: CASSPRTGLYTEAFF; v_gene: TRBV2; d_gene: TRBD1; abundance: once; j_gene: TRBJ1-1
CDR3nt: TGTGCCAGCAGCCCCTTCCGGGGGGCCTACGAGCAGTACTTC; CDR3aa: CASSPFRGAYEQYF; v_gene: TRBV7-2; d_gene: TRBD2; abundance: .; j_gene: TRBJ2-7
CDR3nt: TGCAGCGCCCGAAGCGGGACGGGCACCGGGGAGCTGTTTTTT; CDR3aa: CSARSGTGTGELFF; v_gene: TRBV29-1; d_gene: TRBD2; abundance: few; j_gene: TRBJ2-2
CDR3nt: TGTGCCAGCAGTCGGACTAGCAACCATAATGAGCAGTTCTTC; CDR3aa: CASSRTSNHNEQFF; v_gene: TRBV12-3/TRBV12-4; d_gene: TRBD2; abundance: .; j_gene: TRBJ2-1
CDR3nt: TGTGCCAGCAGTTATGACGCGGGAGGGGGTGAGACCCAGTACTTC; CDR3aa: CASSYDAGGGETQYF; v_gene: TRBV6-6; d_gene: TRBD2; abundance: .; j_gene: TRBJ2-5
CDR3nt: TGTGCCAGCGGAAGGCCCGGGACTAGCTCAAATACGCAGTATTTT; CDR3aa: CASGRPGTSSNTQYF; v_gene: TRBV27; d_gene: TRBD2; abundance: many; j_gene: TRBJ2-3
CDR3nt: TGTGCCTGGAGTTTGGTGGGAGGTCAGCCCCAGCATTTT; CDR3aa: CAWSLVGGQPQHF; v_gene: TRBV30; d_gene: .; abundance: .; j_gene: TRBJ1-5
CDR3nt: TGTGCCAGCAGCCAAAGGAGAAGCTCCTACAATGAGCAGTTCTTC; CDR3aa: CASSQRRSSYNEQFF; v_gene: TRBV27; d_gene: .; abundance: many; j_gene: TRBJ2-1
CDR3nt: TGCAGCGTTGAAGGGACTAGCGGTTGGATTAGCTCCTACAATGAGCAGTTCTTC; CDR3aa: CSVEGTSGWISSYNEQFF; v_gene: TRBV29-1; d_gene: TRBD2; abundance: many; j_gene: TRBJ2-1
CDR3nt: TGCAGTGCTAGAAAAGGGAGTGCCTACGAGCAGTACTTC; CDR3aa: CSARKGSAYEQYF; v_gene: TRBV20-1; d_gene: .; abundance: .; j_gene: TRBJ2-7
CDR3nt: TGCGCCAGCAGCTTGGTTCTGGGGGCGGACACTGAAGCTTTCTTT; CDR3aa: CASSLVLGADTEAFF; v_gene: TRBV5-1; d_gene: .; abundance: once; j_gene: TRBJ1-1
CDR3nt: TGTGCCAGCAGCACCGACAGGGCCCACGAGCAGTACTTC; CDR3aa: CASSTDRAHEQYF; v_gene: TRBV5-4; d_gene: TRBD1; abundance: few; j_gene: TRBJ2-7
CDR3nt: TGTGCCAGCAGCGGCGAAGGGACTAGCGGGAGTATCCTAGCCAAAAACATTCAGTACTTC; CDR3aa: CASSGEGTSGSILAKNIQYF; v_gene: TRBV9; d_gene: TRBD2; abundance: .; j_gene: TRBJ2-4
CDR3nt: TGTGCCAGCATCGGCGGGACAGGTGGAGCTTTCTTT; CDR3aa: CASIGGTGGAFF; v_gene: TRBV28; d_gene: TRBD1; abundance: few; j_gene: TRBJ1-1
CDR3nt: TGCAGTGCTAGAGAAACCGCGAAGCAGTACTTC; CDR3aa: CSARETAKQYF; v_gene: TRBV20-1; d_gene: .; abundance: medium-sized; j_gene: TRBJ2-7
CDR3nt: TGCGCCAGCAGCCAGACGGACAGACATAATCAGCCCCAGCATTTT; CDR3aa: CASSQTDRHNQPQHF; v_gene: TRBV4-1; d_gene: .; abundance: .; j_gene: TRBJ1-5
CDR3nt: TGCAGTGCCCCTATCACAGCGAACACCGGGGAGCTGTTTTTT; CDR3aa: CSAPITANTGELFF; v_gene: TRBV20-1; d_gene: .; abundance: .; j_gene: TRBJ2-2
CDR3nt: TGTGCCAGCAGCTTGGGAACAGGGAAGGTAGCATATGGCTACACCTTC; CDR3aa: CASSLGTGKVAYGYTF; v_gene: TRBV5-6; d_gene: .; abundance: many; j_gene: TRBJ1-2
CDR3nt: TGTGCCAGCAGCCTAAGAGCGGGAGTCGGCACAGATACGCAGTATTTT; CDR3aa: CASSLRAGVGTDTQYF; v_gene: TRBV3-1; d_gene: TRBD2; abundance: .; j_gene: TRBJ2-3
CDR3nt: TGTGCCAGCTACCGGGTCGCGCCCTCAATACCTTATGGCTACACCTTC; CDR3aa: CASYRVAPSIPYGYTF; v_gene: TRBV28; d_gene: .; abundance: .; j_gene: TRBJ1-2
CDR3nt: TGCAGTGCTAGTTCGGGGGTCTACACCTTC; CDR3aa: CSASSGVYTF; v_gene: TRBV20-1; d_gene: .; abundance: .; j_gene: TRBJ1-2
CDR3nt: TGTGCCAGCGAAAAAAATGGCTACACCTTC; CDR3aa: CASEKNGYTF; v_gene: TRBV5-5; d_gene: .; abundance: many; j_gene: TRBJ1-2
CDR3nt: TGTGCCAGCAGTCCCCGGGACAGGAGCGAGCAGTACTTC; CDR3aa: CASSPRDRSEQYF; v_gene: TRBV27; d_gene: TRBD1; abundance: few; j_gene: TRBJ2-7
CDR3nt: TGTGCCAGCAAAAGCGGGAGGGGGTACCAAGAGACCCAGTACTTC; CDR3aa: CASKSGRGYQETQYF; v_gene: TRBV28; d_gene: TRBD2; abundance: .; j_gene: TRBJ2-5
CDR3nt: TGCAGTGCTAGAGATCGTTCTAGACGACTTAATGAGCAGTTCTTC; CDR3aa: CSARDRSRRLNEQFF; v_gene: TRBV20-1; d_gene: .; abundance: .; j_gene: TRBJ2-1
CDR3nt: TGCAGTGCTAGGCCCGGGACAAAGAACAATGAGCAGTTCTTC; CDR3aa: CSARPGTKNNEQFF; v_gene: TRBV20-1; d_gene: .; abundance: .; j_gene: TRBJ2-1
CDR3nt: TGTGCCAGCAGACCCCGACCGGGACCCAGCTCCTACGAGCAGTACTTC; CDR3aa: CASRPRPGPSSYEQYF; v_gene: TRBV6-5; d_gene: .; abundance: once; j_gene: TRBJ2-7
CDR3nt: TGTGCCAGCAGCTTCGTGGACGGCGGAGGAGGAAACACCATATATTTT; CDR3aa: CASSFVDGGGGNTIYF; v_gene: TRBV7-2; d_gene: .; abundance: .; j_gene: TRBJ1-3
CDR3nt: TGTGCCAGCAGTGATTTGGCTAGCGGGTTTACCTACGAGCAGTACTTC; CDR3aa: CASSDLASGFTYEQYF; v_gene: TRBV25-1; d_gene: TRBD2; abundance: .; j_gene: TRBJ2-7
CDR3nt: TGCAGTGCTAGAAGGACTAGCCCATCCTACAATGAGCAGTTCTTC; CDR3aa: CSARRTSPSYNEQFF; v_gene: TRBV20-1; d_gene: TRBD2; abundance: .; j_gene: TRBJ2-1
CDR3nt: TGCGCCAGCAGCCCCCGAACGGTTCGGGACGGTGAAGCTTTCTTT; CDR3aa: CASSPRTVRDGEAFF; v_gene: TRBV5-1; d_gene: .; abundance: few; j_gene: TRBJ1-1
CDR3nt: TGCAGTGCTAGAGATCCCCAGTCGTCTAGCGTCATTGGGACCCAGTACTTC; CDR3aa: CSARDPQSSSVIGTQYF; v_gene: TRBV20-1; d_gene: .; abundance: .; j_gene: TRBJ2-5
CDR3nt: TGCAGTGCTATAAACAGGGGACCCTACGAGCAGTACTTC; CDR3aa: CSAINRGPYEQYF; v_gene: TRBV20-1; d_gene: TRBD1; abundance: .; j_gene: TRBJ2-7
CDR3nt: TGTGCCAGCCATTGGGGCCGTGGTGGTGGCTACACCTTC; CDR3aa: CASHWGRGGGYTF; v_gene: TRBV6-1; d_gene: .; abundance: .; j_gene: TRBJ1-2
CDR3nt: TGTGCCAGCAGCCCTCCAGGGACAGGGGGCTACGAGCAGTACTTC; CDR3aa: CASSPPGTGGYEQYF; v_gene: TRBV6-2/TRBV6-3; d_gene: TRBD1; abundance: .; j_gene: TRBJ2-7
CDR3nt: TGCAGTGCTAGAACTAGCGTGACCTACGAGCAGTACTTC; CDR3aa: CSARTSVTYEQYF; v_gene: TRBV20-1; d_gene: TRBD2; abundance: .; j_gene: TRBJ2-7
CDR3nt: TGTGCCAGCAGCCCAATGTTGCGCCTGTTGGCTGAGCAGTTCTTC; CDR3aa: CASSPMLRLLAEQFF; v_gene: TRBV28; d_gene: .; abundance: few; j_gene: TRBJ2-1
CDR3nt: TGCAGCGTTGTAGTTGGGGGAGATGGGGGCTACACCTTC; CDR3aa: CSVVVGGDGGYTF; v_gene: TRBV29-1; d_gene: .; abundance: medium-sized; j_gene: TRBJ1-2
CDR3nt: TGCAGTGCTAATGTACCGGGACAGCGGGGGGCCTATGGCTACACCTTC; CDR3aa: CSANVPGQRGAYGYTF; v_gene: TRBV20-1; d_gene: TRBD1; abundance: few; j_gene: TRBJ1-2